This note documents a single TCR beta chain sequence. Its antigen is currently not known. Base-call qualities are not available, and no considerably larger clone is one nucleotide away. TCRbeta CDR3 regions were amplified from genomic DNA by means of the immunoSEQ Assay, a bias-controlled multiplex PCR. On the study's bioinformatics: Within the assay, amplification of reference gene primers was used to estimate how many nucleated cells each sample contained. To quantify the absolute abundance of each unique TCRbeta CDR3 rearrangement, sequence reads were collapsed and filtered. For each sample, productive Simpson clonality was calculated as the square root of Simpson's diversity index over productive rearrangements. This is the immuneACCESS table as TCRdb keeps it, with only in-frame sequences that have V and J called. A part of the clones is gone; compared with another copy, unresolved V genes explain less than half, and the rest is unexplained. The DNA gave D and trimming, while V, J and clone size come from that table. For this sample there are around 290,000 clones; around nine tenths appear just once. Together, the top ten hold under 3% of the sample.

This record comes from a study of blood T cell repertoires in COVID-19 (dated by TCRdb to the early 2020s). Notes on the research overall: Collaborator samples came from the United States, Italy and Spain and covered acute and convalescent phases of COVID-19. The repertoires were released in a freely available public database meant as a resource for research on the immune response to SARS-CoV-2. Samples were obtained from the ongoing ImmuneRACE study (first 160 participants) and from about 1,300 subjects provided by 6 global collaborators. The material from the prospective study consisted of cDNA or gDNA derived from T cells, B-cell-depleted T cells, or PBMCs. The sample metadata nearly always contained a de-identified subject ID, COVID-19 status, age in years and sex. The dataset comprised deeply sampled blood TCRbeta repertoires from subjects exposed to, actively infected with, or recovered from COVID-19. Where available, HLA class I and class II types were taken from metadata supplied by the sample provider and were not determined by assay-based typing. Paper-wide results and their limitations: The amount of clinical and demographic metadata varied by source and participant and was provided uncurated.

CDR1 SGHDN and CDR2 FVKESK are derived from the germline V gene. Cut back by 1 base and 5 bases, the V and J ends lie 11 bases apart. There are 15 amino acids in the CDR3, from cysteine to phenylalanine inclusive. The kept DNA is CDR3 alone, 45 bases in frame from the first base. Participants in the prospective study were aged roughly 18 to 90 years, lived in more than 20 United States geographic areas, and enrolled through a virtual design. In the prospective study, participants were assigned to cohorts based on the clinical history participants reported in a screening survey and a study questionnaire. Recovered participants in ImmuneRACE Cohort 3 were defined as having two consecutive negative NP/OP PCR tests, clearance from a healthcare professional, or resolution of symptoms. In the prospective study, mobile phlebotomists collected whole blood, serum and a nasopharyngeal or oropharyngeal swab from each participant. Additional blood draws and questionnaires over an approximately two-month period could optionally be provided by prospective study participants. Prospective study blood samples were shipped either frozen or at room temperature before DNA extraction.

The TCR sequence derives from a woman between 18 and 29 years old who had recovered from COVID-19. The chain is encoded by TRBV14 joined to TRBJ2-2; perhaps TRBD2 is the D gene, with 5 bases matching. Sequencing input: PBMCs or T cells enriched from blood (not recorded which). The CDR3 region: CASSQASGVTGELFF. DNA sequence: TGTGCCAGCAGCCAAGCATCCGGGGTGACCGGGGAGCTGTTTTTT.